This passage covers 5 T cell receptor beta chains from one sample sequenced in a study of blood T cells in healthy people across ages. The use of a sample-barcoded 5' primer and a J-beta primer mix characterized a second PCR of roughly 6 to 11 cycles. TCRdb re-called the 5' RACE reads through MiXCR, storing one row per CDR3 protein. The repertoire holds about a million distinct CDR3 sequences, with roughly 50% as singletons. The sequenced material came from blood. These receptors all stem from a man aged 25-40 years in good health.

The CDR3, as DNA: TGCAGTGCCTCCGGACTAGCGGGAACCTACGAGCAGTACTTC. Translating it yields CSASGLAGTYEQYF. The chain links TRBV20-1 to TRBJ2-7; 12 nucleotides agree with TRBD2. V was clipped by 6 bases and J by 2 bases; unmatched bases: 5. The germline V gene has CDR1 DFQATT and CDR2 SNEGSKA (reference sequence). CDR3 length equals 14 residues.

The chain uses TRBV6-2 or TRBV6-3 and TRBJ2-2; D gene ambiguous. The V end lost 10 bases, the J end lost 2 bases, and 14 bases lay between the germline ends. This CDR3 comprises 14 residues. CDR1 is MNHEY and CDR2 is SVGEGT in the germline V gene. CDR3 loop: CATQPGVNTGELFF. CDR3 bases: TGTGCCACCCAGCCTGGCGTAAACACCGGGGAGCTGTTTTTT.

A note on this clonotype: A much larger clone differs from this one at a single base, so this may be a read error. The rearrangement links TRBV9 to TRBJ1-2; D is unclear. The CDR3 runs to 14 residues. V lost 0 bases, J lost 4 bases, and 10 bases lay in between. Germline-derived CDR1 and CDR2 are SGDLS and YYNGEE. The CDR3 loop reads CASSVAKNLYGYTF. CDR3 DNA sequence: TGTGCCAGCAGCGTAGCAAAGAATCTCTATGGCTACACCTTC. The whole variable domain, remainder taken from reference TRBV9 and TRBJ1-2, is DSGVTQTPKHLITATGQRVTLRCSPRSGDLSVYWYQQSLDQGLQFLIQYYNGEERAKGNILERFSAQQFPDLHSELNLSSLELGDSALYFCASSVAKNLYGYTFGSGTRLTVV.

This clonotype has just a few counts. This chain joins TRBV6-5 and TRBJ2-1; weak D call: TRBD1 (6 bases). Trimming stripped 5 bases from V and 0 bases from J, with 14 bases between. The CDR3 runs 16 residues. The germline CDR1 and CDR2 sequences are MNHEY and SVGAGI. The chain's CDR3 is CASSTPWTVSYNEQFF. CDR3 DNA: TGTGCCAGCAGTACCCCCTGGACAGTCTCCTACAATGAGCAGTTCTTC.

The chain links TRBV12-3 or TRBV12-4 to TRBJ1-3; weak D call: TRBD1 (5 bases). The CDR3 extends over 16 amino acids. The V end was cut by 6 bases, the J end by 4 bases, with 19 bases between. The CDR3: CASSGAAAGLGNTIYF. DNA for the CDR3: TGTGCCAGCAGCGGAGCCGCGGCAGGGCTCGGAAACACCATATATTTT.